This TCR beta chain was captured in a study of breast tumors, draining lymph nodes, adjacent tissues. General study results and limits: Findings are consistent with lymph node origin and intratumoral expansion of most tumor T cells. Tumor repertoires ranked between lymph nodes and nontumor tissue in diversity, with V and J gene preferences. Tumor and nontumor repertoires were significantly more similar in luminal-like than in basal-like breast cancer.

This clonotype was counted at least ten times. What it binds is not known. TCRdb ran MiXCR on the multiplex PCR reads and lists one entry per CDR3 protein. The data hold about 21,000 distinct CDR3 sequences, with roughly 41% observed a single time. The sequence was collected from a female donor with breast cancer. Some clones in this sample may be carry-over from other donors' samples. The sample taken for sequencing was breast tumor tissue.

The CDR3 spells CATSDGARVSGYTF. In nucleotides, the CDR3 is TGTGCCACCAGTGATGGTGCCAGGGTGAGCGGCTACACCTTC. V and J are TRBV24-1 and TRBJ1-2; the D gene is possibly TRBD1 (5 bases). The CDR3 is 14 amino acids. Germline V gene lookup returns CDR1 KGHDR and CDR2 SFDVKD. Trimming removed 3 bases from V and 8 bases from J, with 15 bases in between.